Given below is one T cell receptor (beta chain) in context. CDR3 size: 15 residues. CDR1 SGHTA and CDR2 FQGNSA come from the germline V gene. Trimming at V came to 4 bases and at J to 4 bases, leaving 4 bases not matched to a gene. This specimen belongs to a study of blood T cell repertoires in COVID-19. The assay was immunoSEQ multiplex PCR, and TCRdb's table has in-frame clones only and misses some. The sample includes more than 85,000 clones, around 83% of them seen just once. This sequence was found in a man between 60 and 75 years old with acute or convalescent COVID-19. The sample comprised peripheral blood. The V and J genes are TRBV7-2 and TRBJ2-1; TRBD2 aligns across 10 bases. The DNA of the CDR3 is TGTGCCAGCAGCTCCAGCGGGGGGGCTTACAATGAGCAGTTCTTC. Protein: CASSSSGGAYNEQFF.